The rows below give T cell receptor beta chains drawn from one sample of a study of T cells in Graves' hyperthyroidism and ophthalmopathy. TCRdb re-derived calls from the multiplex PCR reads in MiXCR, one entry per CDR3 protein. Here the sample spans fewer than 550,000 distinct CDR3 sequences, about 15% being singletons. Material for sequencing was blood. Receptors were obtained from a woman younger than 35 with Graves' hyperthyroidism. CDR3s include the opening cysteine and the closing phenylalanine or tryptophan. D genes are given only for firm matches. Size values are once, few and many counts, or a class for expanded clones, and some rows have none.

clone_size	v_call	d_call	j_call	cdr3_length	cdr3_nt	cdr3_aa
many	TRBV11-2	-	TRBJ2-5	15	TGTGCCAGCAGCTTAGGAGGACCGAATCAGGAGACCCAGTACTTC	CASSLGGPNQETQYF
many	TRBV7-3	-	TRBJ2-5	13	TGTGCCAGCAGCGCCCAGGGGGGAGAGACCCAGTACTTC	CASSAQGGETQYF
many	TRBV19	-	TRBJ1-1	13	TGTGCCAGTAGTATTACGGCTAACACTGAAGCTTTCTTT	CASSITANTEAFF
few	TRBV24-1	TRBD2	TRBJ2-5	17	TGTGCCACCAGTGATACTAGCGGGAGGGCCCGGAGGGAGACCCAGTACTTC	CATSDTSGRARRETQYF
many	TRBV5-1	-	TRBJ2-1	13	TGCGCCAGCAGCGTCGAACCCTACAATGAGCAGTTCTTC	CASSVEPYNEQFF
many	TRBV7-6	-	TRBJ1-2	15	TGTGCCAGCAGCTTATTCGTCTCCCGGGGGGATGGCTACACCTTC	CASSLFVSRGDGYTF
many	TRBV20-1	-	TRBJ1-2	12	TGCAGTGCTAGCGATCCTAAGAACGGCTACACCTTC	CSASDPKNGYTF
few	TRBV5-5	-	TRBJ1-5	16	TGTGCCAGCAGCTTGGGGGCGGTCCGGAGCAATCAGCCCCAGCATTTT	CASSLGAVRSNQPQHF
-	TRBV5-6	-	TRBJ1-1	14	TGTGCCAGCAGCCCGGGGATTTTGGGGACTGAAGCTTTCTTT	CASSPGILGTEAFF
-	TRBV19	TRBD1	TRBJ2-1	14	TGTGCCAGTAGTATTAGGGACAGGGACTACGAGCAGTTCTTC	CASSIRDRDYEQFF
few	TRBV19	-	TRBJ2-7	13	TGTGCCACGGCGCCGTCTTGGGGCTACGAGCAGTACTTC	CATAPSWGYEQYF
few	TRBV19	-	TRBJ2-7	14	TGTGCCACCGGAATACAGCTACAATCCTACGAGCAGTACTTC	CATGIQLQSYEQYF
many	TRBV18	TRBD1	TRBJ2-2	14	TGTGCCAGCTCACGGGACAGTCAAGCCGGGGAGCTGTTTTTT	CASSRDSQAGELFF
-	TRBV19	-	TRBJ2-1	16	TGTGCCAGTAGTATAGGGGAGCAGGGTGGTATTGATGAGCAGTTCTTC	CASSIGEQGGIDEQFF
many	TRBV5-1	-	TRBJ2-3	15	TGCGCCAGCCGATGGCTAGCAGTTAGCACAGATACGCAGTATTTT	CASRWLAVSTDTQYF
-	TRBV12-3/TRBV12-4	TRBD2	TRBJ2-5	16	TGTGCCAGCAGTTCCCGGACTAGCGAAAGGGAAGAGACCCAGTACTTC	CASSSRTSEREETQYF
-	TRBV5-6	TRBD1	TRBJ2-2	17	TGTGCCAGCAGCCCGCCCAGGACAGGTAGCGACACCGGGGAGCTGTTTTTT	CASSPPRTGSDTGELFF
-	TRBV28	-	TRBJ1-5	17	TGTGCCAGCAGTTTATTGCGCTTCAATCGGGGCAATCAGCCCCAGCATTTT	CASSLLRFNRGNQPQHF
-	TRBV6-1	-	TRBJ2-7	15	TGTGCCAGCAGTCAAGGGCGGGGATTCGGGGGAGAGCAGTACTTC	CASSQGRGFGGEQYF
many	TRBV20-1	-	TRBJ2-7	14	TGCAGTGCGAGCCTGGCAGTGGATGCGGACGAGCAGTACTTC	CSASLAVDADEQYF
few	TRBV10-2	TRBD2	TRBJ2-1	16	TGCGCCAGCAGTGACGAACTAGCGGGGTTAGGAGATGAGCAGTTCTTC	CASSDELAGLGDEQFF
many	TRBV20-1	-	TRBJ2-7	13	TGCAGTGCGAACTACCCGTCCACCTACGAGCAGTACTTC	CSANYPSTYEQYF
few	TRBV18	-	TRBJ2-3	14	TGTGCCAGCTCACCATACGGGTCCACAGATACGCAGTATTTT	CASSPYGSTDTQYF
-	TRBV19	-	TRBJ1-3	13	TGTGCCAGTACCCAGGGCTCTGGAAACACCATATATTTT	CASTQGSGNTIYF
many	TRBV2	-	TRBJ2-3	14	TGTGCCAGCAGAGTCCAGGGAAGCACAGATACGCAGTATTTT	CASRVQGSTDTQYF
many	TRBV3-1	-	TRBJ2-1	11	TGTGCCAGCAGCTGGGAGGATGAGCAGTTCTTC	CASSWEDEQFF
many	TRBV2	-	TRBJ2-4	15	TGTGCCATTACAACCTGGACATCTTCCAAAAACATTCAGTACTTC	CAITTWTSSKNIQYF
few	TRBV12-3/TRBV12-4	TRBD1	TRBJ1-4	15	TGTGCCAGCAGTTCATACAGGGGTGGGGTTGAAAAACTGTTTTTT	CASSSYRGGVEKLFF
-	TRBV19	TRBD1	TRBJ2-1	15	TGTGCCAGTAGTACCGGGACAGGGGCCTACAATGAGCAGTTCTTC	CASSTGTGAYNEQFF
many	TRBV30	TRBD2	TRBJ2-5	14	TGTGCCTGGAGTGCTAGCGGGGCCCAAGAGACCCAGTACTTC	CAWSASGAQETQYF
many	TRBV12-3/TRBV12-4	-	TRBJ2-1	17	TGTGCCAGCAGGGGGTCAGCGGGCCGTCGTTCCTACAATGAGCAGTTCTTC	CASRGSAGRRSYNEQFF
many	TRBV7-9	-	TRBJ1-2	14	TGTGCCAGCAGCTTAGGGGCGGGCTTTGGAGGCTACACCTTC	CASSLGAGFGGYTF
-	TRBV12-3/TRBV12-4	-	TRBJ2-1	16	TGTGCCAGCAGTTTTGATGCGGCGGTTTCCTACAATGAGCAGTTCTTC	CASSFDAAVSYNEQFF
many	TRBV10-2	-	TRBJ1-1	14	TGCGCCACACTCAACCCTCAGATGAACACTGAAGCTTTCTTT	CATLNPQMNTEAFF
many	TRBV12-3/TRBV12-4	-	TRBJ2-5	16	TGTGCCAGCAGCAGGGGTAGTAGCGGGCACCAAGAGACCCAGTACTTC	CASSRGSSGHQETQYF
-	TRBV2	TRBD1	TRBJ1-5	16	TGTGCCAGCAGTACCGGGACAGGGTTGGCGAATCAGCCCCAGCATTTT	CASSTGTGLANQPQHF
many	TRBV20-1	-	TRBJ2-1	15	TGCAGTGCTAGTAGTTCGGAGAGCTCCTACAATGAGCAGTTCTTC	CSASSSESSYNEQFF
many	TRBV18	TRBD2	TRBJ2-7	15	TGTGCCAGCTCACCGAGACTAGCGTTTACCGACGAGCAGTACTTC	CASSPRLAFTDEQYF
many	TRBV12-3/TRBV12-4	-	TRBJ2-7	14	TGTGCCAGCAGTCCTACAGGTCCCCTCTACGAGCAGTACTTC	CASSPTGPLYEQYF
-	TRBV5-1	-	TRBJ2-5	13	TGCGCCAGCGGTGACAGGAACCAAGAGACCCAGTACTTC	CASGDRNQETQYF